The 3 T cell receptor beta chains in this list originate from one sample, sequenced in a study of T cell responses to AZD1222 COVID-19 vaccine. Here immunoSEQ multiplex PCR was the method, and the copy in TCRdb shows in-frame clones only, minus some. The sample contains some 150,000 clones, about nine tenths of which appear only once. Material: peripheral blood, obtained 28 days after the second AZD1222 dose. The receptor set was obtained from an adult who received the AZD1222 COVID-19 vaccine.

The chain combines TRBV15 with TRBJ1-2; 7 positions agree with TRBD1. Looked up from germline, CDR1 is LNHNV and CDR2 is YYDKDF (reference sequence). J gave up 6 bases and V 0 bases, and 7 bases lay outside the gene matches. The CDR3 consists of 15 residues. CDR3 coding DNA: TGTGCCACCAGCAGAGATGCCGCAGGGGGGAATGGCTACACCTTC. It codes for CATSRDAAGGNGYTF.

A single count supports this clone. This sequence joins TRBV30 and TRBJ1-4; 7 nucleotides align to TRBD1. J gave up 3 bases and V 2 bases, and 9 bases lay outside the gene matches. Germline V CDR1 and CDR2: GTSNPN, SVGIG (reference sequence). The CDR3 is 16 amino acids. DNA of the CDR3: TGTGCCTGGAGTCCCTTGGGACAGTCGGCTAATGAAAAACTGTTTTTT. Protein product: CAWSPLGQSANEKLFF.

The chain employs TRBV28 and TRBJ2-3; D perhaps matches TRBD2 (6 bases). CDR1 and CDR2 (germline): MDHEN, SYDVKM. The CDR3 contains 15 residues. V was cut by 3 bases and J by 1 base, with 11 bases left in between. The CDR3 DNA sequence: TGTGCCAGCAGTTTGGGGGGAGCGGGCACAGATACGCAGTATTTT. The encoded protein is CASSLGGAGTDTQYF.